The 20 T cell receptor beta chains below were found in one sample sequenced in a study of shared clonotypes between healthy human individuals. Libraries were prepared by immunoSEQ multiplex PCR; TCRdb keeps only in-frame clonotypes and omits some of them. This sample yields about 2.2 million clones, of which around 93% are seen a single time; more than 1.5% belongs to the top ten. Naive CD8 cells, CD45RO-negative and positively selected for CCR7, excluded terminally differentiated effector memory CD45RA+ cells. The sequenced sample was naive CD8+ T cells from PBMCs. The receptor set was obtained from a man in his late teens or twenties in good health. Some clones in this sample may be carry-over from other donors' samples.

The V gene is TRBV27, the J gene TRBJ2-1; 9 bases are a match to TRBD1. This CDR3 region has 13 residues. V was clipped by 10 bases and J by 4 bases; unmatched bases: 5. Germline assignment: CDR1 MNHEY and CDR2 SMNVEV (reference sequence). The CDR3 is CATRDRVYNEQFF. In DNA form, the CDR3 reads TGTGCCACCCGGGACAGGGTTTACAATGAGCAGTTCTTC.

J is TRBJ2-1 and V is TRBV27; tentatively, D is TRBD1 (6 bases). Germline lookup yields CDR1 MNHEY and CDR2 SMNVEV (reference sequence). Trimming removed 6 bases at V and 3 bases at J, with 6 bases between. The CDR3 runs 12 residues. The CDR3 DNA sequence: TGTGCCAGCAGGGACAGCTACAATGAGCAGTTCTTC. This encodes CASRDSYNEQFF.

The sample holds one count of this clone. The V gene is TRBV7-9, the J gene TRBJ2-7; tentative D call: TRBD1 (6 bases). V was shortened by 6 bases and J by 4 bases, with 16 bases between the two germline ends. This CDR3 spans 14 amino acids. The germline V gene has CDR1 SEHNR and CDR2 FQNEAQ (reference sequence). The CDR3 bases are TGTGCCAGCAGTTCAATAGGGGGTTTTTACGAGCAGTACTTC. Its translation: CASSSIGGFYEQYF. Supplemented by reference TRBV7-9 and TRBJ2-7, the full variable domain reads DTGVSQNPRHKITKRGQNVTFRCDPISEHNRLYWYRQTLGQGPEFLTYFQNEAQLEKSRLLSDRFSAERPKGSFSTLEIQRTEQGDSAMYLCASSSIGGFYEQYFGPGTRLTVT.

This clone was found once. The chain has TRBV5-4 and TRBJ1-2; unclear D gene. This CDR3 spans 16 amino acids. Germline V gene sequence: CDR1 SGHNT, CDR2 YYREEE (reference sequence). Deletions cut 6 bases from V and 0 bases from J, with 18 bases between. The CDR3 nucleotides are TGTGCCAGCACCCCTCTGCTGGGGAGAGCTAACTATGGCTACACCTTC. Residues: CASTPLLGRANYGYTF.

As concerns this clone: At the DNA level, this CDR3 is encoded by other sequences in the same sample as well. The chain combines TRBV29-1 with TRBJ2-5; TRBD2 matches 9 bases. The CDR3 consists of 14 residues. Unmatched junction bases numbered 4, after V lost 4 bases and J lost 1 base. Germline CDR1 reads SQVTM; CDR2 reads ANQGSEA. CDR3: CSVVSREGQETQYF. The CDR3 DNA sequence: TGCAGCGTTGTATCGCGGGAGGGCCAAGAGACCCAGTACTTC.

The chain employs TRBV2 and TRBJ2-7, with D uncertain. The CDR3 contains 10 residues. The germline V gene has CDR1 SNHLY and CDR2 FYNNEI. V lost 8 bases and J 3 bases, leaving 5 bases between the germline ends. DNA of the CDR3: TGTGCCAGCGCCATCTACGAGCAGTACTTC. This codes for CASAIYEQYF.

Points on this clone: A junction end diverges from the germline sequence, so it may reflect a read error. This chain joins TRBV29-1 and TRBJ2-5, with D possibly matching TRBD1 (6 bases). Germline CDR1 and CDR2: SQVTM and ANQGSEA. The CDR3 has 12 amino acids. CDR3 sequence reads: CSVEDRYLEQYF. The DNA for the CDR3 is TGCAGCGTCGAAGACAGGTACCTGGAGCAGTACTTC.

The chain recombines TRBV5-1 with TRBJ2-7, with 11 bases that match TRBD1. Germline loops: CDR1 SGHRS, CDR2 YFSETQ. V was pared by 3 bases and J by 2 bases, with 7 bases of the junction left unmatched. This CDR3 spans 16 amino acids. The CDR3 DNA sequence: TGCGCCAGCAGCTCGAGAGGGGACAGGGGGACCTACGAGCAGTACTTC. The encoded protein is CASSSRGDRGTYEQYF.

The rearrangement joins TRBV10-3 to TRBJ1-2, with 10 bases fitting TRBD1. The CDR3 covers 17 residues. Per the germline V gene, CDR1 is ENHRY and CDR2 is SYGVKD. V shed 6 bases and J 5 bases; nucleotides not matched to a gene: 15. In DNA form, the CDR3 reads TGTGCCATCAGCGCTCCCGGGACAGGGGAAGTGGGGTATGGCTACACCTTC. Residues: CAISAPGTGEVGYGYTF.

The rearrangement links TRBV27 to TRBJ1-5; D possibly corresponds to TRBD1 (6 bases). The CDR3 extends over 18 amino acids. Germline lookup yields CDR1 MNHEY and CDR2 SMNVEV (reference sequence). Trimming stripped 1 base from V and 0 bases from J, with 16 bases between. As DNA, the CDR3 is TGTGCCAGCAGTTTATATGGGGGGCGGACGAATAGCAATCAGCCCCAGCATTTT. Its translation is CASSLYGGRTNSNQPQHF.

This clone was detected once. V and J are TRBV28 and TRBJ2-3; 7 positions agree with TRBD2. Trimming removed 4 bases from V and 6 bases from J; junction bases left unmatched: 13. This CDR3 spans 16 amino acids. The germline CDR1 and CDR2 sequences are MDHEN and SYDVKM. The CDR3 DNA reads as TGTGCCAGCAGTTCGCTTCCCGCGGGGCGGGGGGATACGCAGTATTTT. Its protein is CASSSLPAGRGDTQYF.

The CDR3 DNA reads as TGTGCCAGCTCAGGGCGTCGCGGGAGTGGCACCGGGGAGCTGTTTTTT. Its translation is CASSGRRGSGTGELFF. The V gene is TRBV18, the J gene TRBJ2-2; 7 nucleotides agree with TRBD2. This CDR3 contains 16 residues. Per germline, CDR1 KGHSH and CDR2 LQKENI. The V segment lost 5 bases and the J segment 4 bases; nucleotides outside the gene matches: 10.

This chain links TRBV21-1 with TRBJ2-4; the DNA was not compared with TRBD2, the D call given in the table. TRBV21-1 is assigned pseudogene status. CDR3 length: 19 residues. The CDR3 nucleotides are TGTGCCAGCAGCAAAGTTCCCAAACCGGGGGGCACGGCCAAAAACATTCAGTACTTC. Its translation is CASSKVPKPGGTAKNIQYF.

The rearrangement joins TRBV5-1 to TRBJ1-3, with 7 bases identical to TRBD1. CDR3 length equals 17 residues. Germline V gives CDR1 SGHRS, CDR2 YFSETQ. The ends lost 4 bases at V and 0 bases at J; junction bases unmatched: 10. The CDR3 protein is CASSGAGQPNSGNTIYF. CDR3 sequence (DNA): TGCGCCAGCAGCGGTGCGGGACAGCCGAACTCTGGAAACACCATATATTTT.

Note on this clone: Other DNA sequences in the sample encode the same CDR3. The chain joins TRBV28 to TRBJ2-7, with D possibly being TRBD1 (7 bases). There are 14 residues in the CDR3. Germline values: CDR1 MDHEN, CDR2 SYDVKM. With 2 bases removed from V and 3 bases from J, the gap between germline ends came to 11 bases. The CDR3 nucleotides read TGTGCCAGCAGTTTAGCAGGGGGGCTCTACGAGCAGTACTTC. Protein sequence: CASSLAGGLYEQYF.

The chain recombines TRBV7-9 with TRBJ2-7; TRBD1 might be the D (5 bases). Looked up from germline, CDR1 is SEHNR and CDR2 is FQNEAQ (reference sequence). V was clipped by 1 base and J by 5 bases, with 15 bases between them. The CDR3 totals 15 residues. The CDR3 reads CASSLVNTAGNEQYF. The CDR3 nucleotides read TGTGCCAGCAGCTTAGTGAACACGGCAGGGAACGAGCAGTACTTC.

The chain employs TRBV27 and TRBJ2-2, with TRBD2 as a possible D gene (6 bases). CDR3 length: 16 residues. Germline V gives CDR1 MNHEY, CDR2 SMNVEV (reference sequence). V was trimmed by 5 bases and J by 4 bases, leaving 17 bases between them. The CDR3 loop reads CASSQPTGVGTGELFF. The CDR3 DNA sequence: TGTGCCAGCAGTCAACCGACGGGGGTCGGCACCGGGGAGCTGTTTTTT.

The V gene is TRBV27, the J gene TRBJ2-7; a weak D match, TRBD2 (6 bases). The CDR3 extends over 14 amino acids. V lost 5 bases to trimming and J lost 5 bases, with 16 bases between them. The germline V gene encodes CDR1 MNHEY and CDR2 SMNVEV (reference sequence). The CDR3 nucleotides read TGTGCCAGCAGTCCCCGACTAGTGGGGAACGAGCAGTACTTC. It yields the protein CASSPRLVGNEQYF.

For this clone: The same CDR3 also results from other DNA sequences found in this sample. The CDR3 nucleotides are TGTGCCAGCAGTTTTGGTAGCACAGATACGCAGTATTTT. Encoded protein: CASSFGSTDTQYF. The chain uses TRBV27 and TRBJ2-3; D is uncertain. The V end was cut by 3 bases, the J end by 0 bases, with 4 bases between. CDR1 MNHEY and CDR2 SMNVEV come from the germline V gene (reference sequence). The CDR3 extends over 13 amino acids.

This chain joins TRBV19 and TRBJ2-3; D is possibly TRBD2 (5 bases). Germline lookup yields CDR1 LNHDA and CDR2 SQIVND (reference sequence). CDR3 length equals 14 residues. The V end was cut by 6 bases, the J end by 1 base, with 11 bases between. CDR3 in amino acids: CASSVSGGTDTQYF. Here the CDR3 DNA reads TGTGCCAGTAGCGTCAGCGGAGGCACAGATACGCAGTATTTT.